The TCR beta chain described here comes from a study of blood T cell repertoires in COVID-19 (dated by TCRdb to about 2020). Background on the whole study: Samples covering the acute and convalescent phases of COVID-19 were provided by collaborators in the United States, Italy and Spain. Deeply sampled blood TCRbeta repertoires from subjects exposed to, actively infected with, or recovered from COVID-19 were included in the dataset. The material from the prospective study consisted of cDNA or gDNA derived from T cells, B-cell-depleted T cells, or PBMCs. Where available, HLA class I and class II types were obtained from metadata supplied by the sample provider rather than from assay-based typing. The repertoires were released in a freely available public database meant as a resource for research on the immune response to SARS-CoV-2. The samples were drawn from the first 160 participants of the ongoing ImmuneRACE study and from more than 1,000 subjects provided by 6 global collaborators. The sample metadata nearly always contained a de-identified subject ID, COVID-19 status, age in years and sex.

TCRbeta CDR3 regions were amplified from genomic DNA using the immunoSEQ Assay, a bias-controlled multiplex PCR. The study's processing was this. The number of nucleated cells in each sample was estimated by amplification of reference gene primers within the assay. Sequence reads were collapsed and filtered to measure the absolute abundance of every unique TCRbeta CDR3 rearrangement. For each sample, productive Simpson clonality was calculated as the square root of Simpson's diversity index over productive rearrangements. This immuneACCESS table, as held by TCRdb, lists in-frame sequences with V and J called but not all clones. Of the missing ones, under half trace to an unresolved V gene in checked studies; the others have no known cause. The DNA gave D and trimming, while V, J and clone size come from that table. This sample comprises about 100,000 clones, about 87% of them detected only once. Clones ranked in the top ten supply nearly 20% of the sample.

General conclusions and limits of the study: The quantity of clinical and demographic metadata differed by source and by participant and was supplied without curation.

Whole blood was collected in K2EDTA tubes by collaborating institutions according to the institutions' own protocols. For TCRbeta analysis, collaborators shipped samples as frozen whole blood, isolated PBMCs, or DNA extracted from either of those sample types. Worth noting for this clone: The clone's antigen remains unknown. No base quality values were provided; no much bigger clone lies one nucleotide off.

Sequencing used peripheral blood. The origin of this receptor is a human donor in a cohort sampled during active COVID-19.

The nucleotides read TGTGCCAGCAGCCCTCGGACAGGGAGCTACGAGCAGTACTTC. Its protein is CASSPRTGSYEQYF. Recombination connected TRBV7-6 to TRBJ2-7, and TRBD1 aligns with 8 junction nucleotides. V and J are trimmed by 5 bases and 3 bases, and the gene matches miss 6 bases of the junction. Sequences SGHVS (CDR1) and FNYEAQ (CDR2) are obtained from the germline V gene. The CDR3 starts with the cysteine, ends with the phenylalanine, and has 14 residues. The kept DNA is CDR3 alone, 42 bases in frame from the first base.